What follows are 23 T cell receptor beta chains derived from one specimen sequenced in a study of cytomegalovirus exposure and HLA in healthy donors. PCR primers comprised 60 Vbeta and 13 Jbeta primers. Using immunoSEQ multiplex PCR, the repertoire was profiled, and TCRdb retains in-frame clones only, with some absent. The table records around 200,000 clones, roughly 80% of them present only once. The specimen sequenced was PBMCs. All receptors derive from a woman aged 18 to 35 in good health and CMV-seronegative.

The chain couples TRBV19 to TRBJ1-5, with 9 bases identical to TRBD1. CDR1 LNHDA and CDR2 SQIVND come from the germline V gene (reference sequence). There are 15 residues in the CDR3. The V and J ends lost 6 bases and 1 base, in that order; junction bases with no gene match: 4. CDR3 DNA: TGTGCCAGTAGATCGACAGGGGGGAGCAATCAGCCCCAGCATTTT. Protein: CASRSTGGSNQPQHF. Based on the CDR3 plus reference TRBV19 and TRBJ1-5, the full variable domain is DGGITQSPKYLFRKEGQNVTLSCEQNLNHDAMYWYRQDPGQGLRLIYYSQIVNDFQKGDIAEGYSVSREKKESFPLTVTSAQKNPTAFYLCASRSTGGSNQPQHFGDGTRLSIL.

The chain couples TRBV4-2 to TRBJ2-1; 8 positions match TRBD2. The CDR3 covers 16 residues. J lost 5 bases, V lost 0 bases, and 6 bases had no gene match. The germline V gene has CDR1 LGHNA and CDR2 YNFKEQ. As DNA, the CDR3 is TGTGCCAGCAGCCAAGATGCGGGGGGAGGGGACAATGAGCAGTTCTTC. It specifies CASSQDAGGGDNEQFF.

This chain uses TRBV7-9 with TRBJ2-5; 8 nucleotides line up with TRBD1. From germline, CDR1 is SEHNR and CDR2 FQNEAQ (reference sequence). The CDR3 sequence is 15 residues long. The V gene end was trimmed by 1 base and the J gene end by 2 bases; junction bases not matched to a gene: 3. CDR3: CASSLGGQGQETQYF. In DNA form, the CDR3 reads TGTGCCAGCAGCTTAGGCGGACAGGGTCAAGAGACCCAGTACTTC.

The chain is built from TRBV6-5 and TRBJ1-1; D not resolved. This CDR3 has 15 amino acids. The V and J ends lost 0 bases and 2 bases respectively, with 10 bases between them. Germline V lookup: CDR1 MNHEY, CDR2 SVGAGI. CDR3 loop: CASSYSGSRNTEAFF. The CDR3 nucleotides read TGTGCCAGCAGTTACTCGGGTAGCAGAAACACTGAAGCTTTCTTT.

V usage is TRBV9 and J usage is TRBJ2-3; 14 bases line up with TRBD2. Germline CDR1 is SGDLS and CDR2 is YYNGEE. The V and J ends lost 3 bases and 1 base, in that order; junction bases with no gene match: 7. This CDR3 region has 18 residues. CDR3: CASSAEGLAGEGTDTQYF. CDR3 sequence (DNA): TGTGCCAGCAGCGCCGAGGGACTAGCGGGAGAGGGCACAGATACGCAGTATTTT.

The V call is TRBV5-1, the J call TRBJ2-1; D perhaps matches TRBD2 (5 bases). Trimming left V 7 bases short and J 8 bases short, with 19 bases between. The CDR3 is 14 amino acids. CDR1 is SGHRS, CDR2 YFSETQ, per germline. The CDR3 bases are TGCGCCAGCTCCCCCTGGCTAGGCGGGTATGAGCAGTTCTTC. Its protein is CASSPWLGGYEQFF.

This chain connects TRBV5-1 to TRBJ2-5; 8 bases fit TRBD2. CDR3 length: 16 residues. CDR1 and CDR2 from the germline V gene are SGHRS and YFSETQ. Losses at the gene ends were 5 bases for V and 1 base for J; bases not matched to a gene: 10. The CDR3 DNA reads as TGCGCCAGCAGACCGGGGGGGGAGGGCCTCCAAGAGACCCAGTACTTC. As protein: CASRPGGEGLQETQYF.

J is TRBJ1-1 and V is TRBV6-1, with a tentative D call TRBD1 (5 bases). Germline CDR1 and CDR2: MNHNS and SASEGT. V shed 7 bases and J shed 0 bases, with 12 bases lying between them. This CDR3 has 14 amino acids. Here the CDR3 reads CASMTAPMNTEAFF. The CDR3 DNA follows: TGTGCCAGCATGACAGCTCCTATGAACACTGAAGCTTTCTTT.

The chain links TRBV6-1 to TRBJ1-4; possibly TRBD1 for D (5 bases). Germline V lookup: CDR1 MNHNS, CDR2 SASEGT. Trimming removed 4 bases from V and 4 bases from J, with 13 bases in between. The CDR3 is 15 amino acids. CDR3 in amino acids: CASSGGATGNEKLFF. CDR3 bases: TGTGCCAGCAGTGGCGGGGCAACGGGTAATGAAAAACTGTTTTTT.

Comment on this clone: Within the sample, other DNA sequences also encode this same CDR3. This chain uses TRBV15 with TRBJ2-7, with D possibly matching TRBD1 (5 bases). The V gene lost 5 bases and the J gene lost 4 bases, with 9 bases spanning the gap. CDR1 and CDR2 (germline): LNHNV, YYDKDF (reference sequence). This CDR3 is 12 amino acids long. DNA of the CDR3: TGTGCCACCAGCGGTCAGGGTTACGAGCAGTACTTC. This codes for CATSGQGYEQYF.

V usage is TRBV18 and J usage is TRBJ1-1; D remains ambiguous. Between the trimmed V and J ends, which lost 6 bases and 4 bases, there was a span of 12 bases. CDR3 length equals 13 residues. Germline lookup yields CDR1 KGHSH and CDR2 LQKENI. The CDR3 coding sequence is TGTGCCAGCTCTGCCACGGGGAGCACTGAAGCTTTCTTT. It is translated as CASSATGSTEAFF.

V and J are TRBV19 and TRBJ1-2; D gene uncertain. CDR3 size: 15 residues. The V gene's germline CDR1 is LNHDA and CDR2 SQIVND (reference sequence). Deletions cut 6 bases from V and 5 bases from J, with 19 bases between. The CDR3: CASSPRLGIWYGYTF. CDR3 DNA sequence: TGTGCCAGTAGCCCCCGTTTGGGCATCTGGTATGGCTACACCTTC.

The chain employs TRBV29-1 and TRBJ1-4, with 9 bases aligning to TRBD1. CDR3 size: 15 residues. The germline gives CDR1 SQVTM, CDR2 ANQGSEA. J was trimmed by 8 bases and V by 0 bases; bases with no gene match: 7. The CDR3 region has the DNA TGCAGCGTTGAAGATCTTCGGACAGGGGAGGAAAAACTGTTTTTT. Translating it yields CSVEDLRTGEEKLFF.

For the CDR3, the DNA is TGTGCCAGCAGTGAAGATTTGGGACAGGGGAGGGAAAAACTGTTTTTT. This gives the protein CASSEDLGQGREKLFF. This chain joins TRBV6-1 and TRBJ1-4, with 10 bases fitting TRBD1. This CDR3 contains 16 residues. The germline V gene has CDR1 MNHNS and CDR2 SASEGT. With V trimmed by 1 base and J by 8 bases, 7 bases remained unmatched.

The gene calls are TRBV5-6 and TRBJ2-1, with 9 bases identical to TRBD2. The V gene's germline CDR1 is SGHDT and CDR2 YYEEEE. V was pared by 0 bases and J by 3 bases, with 4 bases of the junction left unmatched. The CDR3 is 16 amino acids. CDR3 nucleotides: TGTGCCAGCAGCTTGGACAGGACTAGCGACTACAATGAGCAGTTCTTC. It translates to CASSLDRTSDYNEQFF.

The gene calls are TRBV28 and TRBJ2-7, with 8 bases identical to TRBD1. Germline V gene lookup returns CDR1 MDHEN and CDR2 SYDVKM. V trimming: 4 bases; J trimming: 1 base; junction bases outside the gene matches: 9. The CDR3 has 16 residues. CDR3 residues: CASSSDGDRLSYEQYF. The DNA for the CDR3 is TGTGCCAGCAGTTCGGACGGGGACAGGCTTTCCTACGAGCAGTACTTC.

The chain employs TRBV9 and TRBJ2-2; TRBD2 agrees at 14 bases. Germline V CDR1 and CDR2: SGDLS, YYNGEE. The CDR3 has 17 residues. Losses at the gene ends were 7 bases for V and 7 bases for J; bases not matched to a gene: 12. The CDR3 here is CASGSGLAGGRGGELFF. CDR3 DNA sequence: TGTGCCAGCGGATCTGGACTAGCGGGAGGAAGGGGCGGGGAGCTGTTTTTT.

The chain employs TRBV7-8 and TRBJ2-1; no firm D call. CDR1 SGHVS and CDR2 FQNEAQ come from the germline V gene. Trimming took 5 bases from V and 10 from J, leaving 12 bases between them. This CDR3 contains 12 residues. The CDR3: CASSVSRVEQFF. The CDR3 DNA is TGTGCCAGCAGCGTTAGTCGAGTAGAGCAGTTCTTC.

This clone was recorded only once. The chain is built from TRBV5-4 and TRBJ2-7; 8 nucleotides agree with TRBD1. CDR1 is SGHNT and CDR2 is YYREEE in the germline V gene (reference sequence). This CDR3 spans 14 amino acids. Trimming cost V 2 bases and J 3 bases; bases outside gene matches: 4. In DNA, the CDR3 is TGTGCCAGCAGCTTCGGGACAGGACTCTACGAGCAGTACTTC. It yields the protein CASSFGTGLYEQYF.

This clone was seen many times. V is TRBV4-1 and J is TRBJ2-7, with 12 nucleotides matching TRBD2. This CDR3 has 15 residues. Per germline, CDR1 MGHRA and CDR2 YSYEKL. V lost 4 bases and J lost 0; bases outside the gene matches: 1. The CDR3 region is CASSLTSGSSYEQYF. The CDR3 DNA sequence: TGCGCCAGCAGCCTGACTAGCGGGAGCTCCTACGAGCAGTACTTC.

The rearrangement joins TRBV29-1 to TRBJ2-1; 8 bases are a match to TRBD1. CDR1 SQVTM and CDR2 ANQGSEA come from the germline V gene. Losses at the gene ends were 1 base for V and 8 bases for J; bases not matched to a gene: 10. This CDR3 spans 15 amino acids. The CDR3 region has the DNA TGCAGCGTTGAAGTGTGGGGACAGGTATTCGATGAGCAGTTCTTC. Translating it yields CSVEVWGQVFDEQFF.

The table lists this clone with a few counts. The rearrangement joins TRBV4-1 to TRBJ1-3; D perhaps matches TRBD1 (5 bases). V lost 1 base and J 2 bases, leaving 9 bases between the germline ends. The CDR3 length is 15 residues. Germline V gene lookup returns CDR1 MGHRA and CDR2 YSYEKL. DNA of the CDR3: TGCGCCAGCAGCCAAGGGGGGGTAACTGGAAACACCATATATTTT. Residues: CASSQGGVTGNTIYF.

The chain uses TRBV12-5 and TRBJ1-4, with 8 nucleotides matching TRBD1. The germline gives CDR1 LGHNT, CDR2 FRNRAP. J lost 4 bases, V lost 4 bases, and 5 bases had no gene match. The CDR3 has 15 amino acids. In DNA form, the CDR3 reads TGTGCTAGTGGTTCCCACAGGGGGGGTAATGAAAAACTGTTTTTT. This sequence encodes CASGSHRGGNEKLFF.